One sample yielded the 22 T cell receptor beta chains listed below, sequenced in a study of T cells in Graves' hyperthyroidism and ophthalmopathy. Template material for amplifying TCR beta CDR3 regions consisted of RNA transcripts. The primer set for the first-round RT-PCR of the TCR CDR3 was HTBI. Using its own MiXCR run on the multiplex PCR reads, TCRdb lists one record per CDR3 protein. This table holds roughly 570,000 distinct CDR3 sequences, 40% to 55% found once. Sequences were obtained from peripheral blood or thyroid tissue (not recorded which). Source of these receptors: a woman in her late teens or twenties with Graves' hyperthyroidism.

This clonotype was counted ten times or more. V gene TRBV6-4 combines with J gene TRBJ1-2, with 7 bases matching TRBD1. The V gene's germline CDR1 is MRHNA and CDR2 SNTAGT. CDR3 length: 15 residues. V lost 2 bases to trimming and J lost 8 bases; unmatched junction nucleotides: 11. In nucleotides, the CDR3 is TGTGCCAGCAGTGACGGCAGGGGGTTTACCTACGGCTACACCTTC. Protein product: CASSDGRGFTYGYTF.

V and J are TRBV29-1 and TRBJ2-6; TRBD2 matches 7 bases. The CDR3 is 14 residues long. Germline CDR1 is SQVTM and CDR2 is ANQGSEA. The DNA of the CDR3 is TGCAACCCGGGAGGACACTCTGGGGCCAACGTCCTGACTTTC. Translated, it gives CNPGGHSGANVLTF.

The V call is TRBV19, the J call TRBJ1-2, with a weak D call TRBD1 (6 bases). The CDR3 length is 15 residues. V lost 1 base to trimming and J lost 2 bases, with 11 bases between them. Germline CDR1 and CDR2: LNHDA and SQIVND (reference sequence). In DNA, the CDR3 is TGTGCCAGTAGTATAGTTCAAGACAGGAACTATGGCTACACCTTC. It codes for CASSIVQDRNYGYTF.

There are many counts of this clonotype. This chain uses TRBV7-8 with TRBJ2-2, with 7 nucleotides matching TRBD1. The ends lost 5 bases at V and 5 bases at J; junction bases unmatched: 8. Germline values: CDR1 SGHVS, CDR2 FQNEAQ. This CDR3 comprises 15 residues. CDR3 region: CASSPGQARTGELFF. In DNA, the CDR3 is TGTGCCAGCAGCCCCGGACAGGCCCGGACCGGGGAGCTGTTTTTT.

This clonotype was counted ten times or more. The J gene is TRBJ1-5, the V gene TRBV20-1; no definite D call. The CDR3 is made up of 14 amino acids. CDR1 DFQATT and CDR2 SNEGSKA come from the germline V gene (reference sequence). V was clipped by 1 base and J by 5 bases, with 12 bases between them. The CDR3 DNA sequence: TGCAGTGCTAGAGTATGGGGTAGGGATCAGCCCCAGCATTTT. This translates into CSARVWGRDQPQHF.

The rearrangement uses TRBV10-3 and TRBJ1-2, with D perhaps TRBD1 (6 bases). Germline CDR1 and CDR2: ENHRY and SYGVKD. The V end lost 4 bases, the J end lost 3 bases, and 15 bases lay between the germline ends. This CDR3 has 15 amino acids. The CDR3 sequence: CAISATAQGDYGYTF. The CDR3 DNA reads TGTGCCATCAGTGCCACTGCACAGGGCGACTATGGCTACACCTTC.

The chain recombines TRBV20-1 with TRBJ2-7; TRBD2 matches at 10 bases. The CDR3 consists of 13 residues. With 5 bases clipped from V and 7 bases from J, the junction kept 8 bases outside the gene matches. Germline CDR1 and CDR2: DFQATT and SNEGSKA (reference sequence). The CDR3, as DNA: TGCAGTGCTGATAGCGGGAGGAGACGTGAGCAGTACTTC. It encodes CSADSGRRREQYF.

This chain joins TRBV7-9 and TRBJ2-5; TRBD2 might be the D (6 bases). The germline V and J ends were trimmed by 5 bases and 2 bases, with 15 bases remaining between them. This CDR3 region has 15 residues. From germline, CDR1 is SEHNR and CDR2 FQNEAQ (reference sequence). CDR3 protein: CASSLSPGLQETQYF. The CDR3 nucleotides read TGTGCCAGCAGCCTATCTCCGGGACTTCAAGAGACCCAGTACTTC.

This chain links TRBV7-9 with TRBJ2-1, with 8 bases aligning to TRBD1. Germline V gives CDR1 SEHNR, CDR2 FQNEAQ (reference sequence). J lost 12 bases, V lost 6 bases, and 10 bases had no gene match. This CDR3 comprises 13 residues. Here the CDR3 reads CASSTGQGPGQFF. Here the CDR3 DNA reads TGTGCCAGCAGTACAGGACAGGGCCCAGGGCAGTTCTTC.

This clonotype was recorded at least ten times. The genes are TRBV18 and TRBJ1-6; 7 nucleotides agree with TRBD1. In germline, CDR1 is KGHSH, CDR2 LQKENI. J was trimmed by 10 bases and V by 6 bases; bases with no gene match: 12. The CDR3 runs 15 residues. CDR3 in amino acids: CASSPQTGQRSPLHF. DNA for the CDR3: TGTGCCAGCTCCCCCCAGACAGGGCAACGCTCACCCCTCCACTTT.

This clonotype was seen at least ten times. The chain combines TRBV19 with TRBJ1-2; no clear D. Trimming cost V 7 bases and J 4 bases, with 19 bases left between them. Germline CDR1 LNHDA, CDR2 SQIVND (reference sequence). The CDR3 totals 15 residues. The CDR3 coding sequence is TGTGCCAGTACCGCTCGACGGCGGATTTTCTATGGCTACACCTTC. It is translated as CASTARRRIFYGYTF.

Regarding this clonotype: Given a much more abundant clone one base away, this may be a read error. V and J are TRBV24-1 and TRBJ2-2; D might be TRBD2 (6 bases). The V and J ends lost 5 bases and 2 bases respectively, with 14 bases between them. CDR3 size: 16 residues. In germline, CDR1 is KGHDR, CDR2 SFDVKD. The CDR3 region is CATSGPAGLNTGELFF. CDR3 DNA sequence: TGTGCCACCAGTGGCCCGGCGGGACTTAACACCGGGGAGCTGTTTTTT.

The J gene is TRBJ1-2, the V gene TRBV11-2; unclear D gene. CDR3 length: 14 amino acids. V was pared by 8 bases and J by 4 bases, with 17 bases between. Germline lookup yields CDR1 SGHAT and CDR2 FQNNGV. The CDR3 spells CASEAEGAGYGYTF. CDR3 DNA sequence: TGTGCCAGCGAAGCGGAGGGCGCCGGCTATGGCTACACCTTC.

V gene TRBV6-1 combines with J gene TRBJ1-2, with 9 positions matching TRBD1. The germline V gene has CDR1 MNHNS and CDR2 SASEGT. The CDR3 totals 14 residues. The J segment lost 7 bases and the V segment lost 7 bases, leaving 10 bases of the junction unmatched. The DNA of the CDR3 is TGTGCCAGCACTATGACGGACAGGGGCCCTGGCTACACCTTC. It yields the protein CASTMTDRGPGYTF.

This clonotype occurred many times. Here the CDR3 reads CASSQDGGGDYGYTF. CDR3 in DNA: TGCGCCAGCAGCCAAGACGGAGGGGGTGACTATGGCTACACCTTC. The chain recombines TRBV4-1 with TRBJ1-2; D perhaps matches TRBD1 (6 bases). Germline V gene lookup returns CDR1 MGHRA and CDR2 YSYEKL. The CDR3 contains 15 residues. Trimming pared 0 bases from V and 3 bases from J, leaving 11 bases between.

CDR3 sequence: CASIPESGLGRTQYF. CDR3 nucleotide sequence: TGTGCCAGCATCCCAGAGTCGGGACTAGGTCGTACGCAGTATTTT. The chain joins TRBV11-1 to TRBJ2-3; 8 nucleotides match TRBD2. Trimming at V came to 7 bases and at J to 8 bases, leaving 14 bases not matched to a gene. Germline V lookup: CDR1 SGHAT, CDR2 FQDESV (reference sequence). CDR3 length equals 15 residues.

This clonotype was seen a handful of times. The V and J genes are TRBV27 and TRBJ2-7, with TRBD1 identical over 7 bases. The CDR3 loop spans 14 amino acids. V shed 10 bases and J 0 bases; nucleotides not matched to a gene: 9. From germline, CDR1 is MNHEY and CDR2 SMNVEV (reference sequence). CDR3 nucleotides: TGTGCCACCTCCGGACAGGCCAGCTCCTACGAGCAGTACTTC. This encodes CATSGQASSYEQYF.

As for this clonotype: One end of the junction fails to match germline, which may point to a read error. The CDR3: CASRPGTVSSLHF. CDR3 nucleotide sequence: TGTGCCAGCAGACCCGGGACAGTTTCATCCCTCCACTTT. V is TRBV6-1 and J is TRBJ1-6; TRBD1 agrees at 7 bases. From germline, CDR1 is MNHNS and CDR2 SASEGT. This CDR3 comprises 13 residues.

In its sample, this clonotype was seen a few times. The rearrangement joins TRBV29-1 to TRBJ2-7, with D maybe TRBD1 (6 bases). V was clipped by 5 bases and J by 3 bases, with 11 bases between them. The germline CDR1 and CDR2 sequences are SQVTM and ANQGSEA. This CDR3 contains 12 residues. The CDR3 region is CSVRAGDYEQYF. CDR3 DNA: TGCAGCGTTAGGGCAGGGGACTACGAGCAGTACTTC.

Worth noting for this clonotype: A much bigger clone sits one base away, suggesting this may be a read error. V and J are TRBV7-3 and TRBJ2-2; TRBD1 is a possible D gene (6 bases). Looked up from germline, CDR1 is SGHTA and CDR2 is FQGTGA. This CDR3 region has 17 residues. CDR3 in DNA: TGTGCCAGCAGCCCGATACTTTCAGGGGAAGTTGCCGGGGAGCTGCTTTTT. This gives the protein CASSPILSGEVAGELLF.

This clonotype was detected ten times or more. This chain connects TRBV9 to TRBJ1-6; 9 bases are shared with TRBD1. This CDR3 spans 15 amino acids. After removal of 3 bases from V and 10 bases from J, the junction contained 8 bases not matched to a gene. Germline CDR1 is SGDLS and CDR2 is YYNGEE. This CDR3 is CASSEGDRAGSPLHF. DNA of the CDR3: TGTGCCAGCAGCGAGGGGGACAGGGCAGGGTCACCCCTCCACTTT.

This clonotype has at least ten counts. This sequence joins TRBV7-2 and TRBJ2-7, with D maybe TRBD2 (5 bases). Germline CDR1 and CDR2: SGHTA and FQGNSA. CDR3 size: 15 residues. Trimming pared 2 bases from V and 2 bases from J, leaving 13 bases between. CDR3 amino acids: CASSLTGEKTYEQYF. CDR3 in DNA: TGTGCCAGCAGCTTAACCGGGGAGAAAACCTACGAGCAGTACTTC.